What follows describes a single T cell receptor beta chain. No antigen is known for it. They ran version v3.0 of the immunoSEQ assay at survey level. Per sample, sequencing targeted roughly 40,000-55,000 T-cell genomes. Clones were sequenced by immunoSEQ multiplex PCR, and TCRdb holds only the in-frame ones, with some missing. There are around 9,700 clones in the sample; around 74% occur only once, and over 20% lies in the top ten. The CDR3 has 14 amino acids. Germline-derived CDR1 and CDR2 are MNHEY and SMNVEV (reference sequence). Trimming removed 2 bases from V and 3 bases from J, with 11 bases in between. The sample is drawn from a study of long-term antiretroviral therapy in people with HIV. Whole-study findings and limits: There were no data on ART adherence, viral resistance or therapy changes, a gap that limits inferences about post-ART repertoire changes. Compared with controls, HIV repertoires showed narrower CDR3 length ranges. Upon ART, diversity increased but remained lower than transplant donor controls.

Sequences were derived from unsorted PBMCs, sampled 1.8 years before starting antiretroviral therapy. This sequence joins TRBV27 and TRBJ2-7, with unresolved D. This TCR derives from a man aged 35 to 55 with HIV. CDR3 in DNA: TGTGCCAGCAGTTTAAAATCCGTCGACTACGAGCAGTACTTC. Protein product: CASSLKSVDYEQYF.